Described below is a single T cell receptor beta chain sequence and its context. Its specificity is unknown. The data were taken from a study of T cell repertoires in cytomegalovirus infection. Study context: Matching HLA type, along with CMV infection, was indicated by public TCR beta signatures. Findings and caveats of the study: The response measured ex vivo was dominated by TCR beta clonotypes (HLA-C-restricted and CMV-specific). CMV carriers having the relevant HLA were flagged by cumulative public TCR beta family frequency.

V was pared by 4 bases and J by 7 bases, with 10 bases between. The CDR3 spans 12 residues. The germline CDR1 and CDR2 sequences are LGHDT and YNNKEL (reference sequence). TCRdb reprocessed the reads via MiXCR and lists one record per CDR3 protein. The top ten hold approximately 15% of the sample, which has 250,000 to 300,000 distinct CDR3 sequences, 20% to 30% seen once. Sequences were obtained from PBMCs. The origin of this receptor is a human donor in good health (CMV status not recorded). Some clones in this sample may be carry-over from other donors' samples. The gene calls are TRBV3-1 and TRBJ1-1; D is unresolved. CDR3 DNA: TGTGCCAGCAGCCGTTCGGACGTTGAAGCTTTCTTT. Its protein is CASSRSDVEAFF.